This is a list of T cell receptor beta chains from one sample in a study of T cell repertoires in cytomegalovirus infection. For these receptors, no antigen is known. TCRdb ran MiXCR on the reads and lists one entry per CDR3 protein. The table lists a few hundred thousand distinct CDR3 sequences, roughly 42% of them singletons, with around 46% in the top ten. Sequenced here: cultured PBMCs, sampled from culture after CMV antigen stimulation. These receptors were obtained from a human donor in good health (CMV status not recorded). Some clones in this sample may be carry-over from other donors' samples. Each CDR3 is given with its conserved first and last residue. The D gene is left open where the match is weak. Clone size is shown for a subset of rows, as once, few, many or a class of expanded clone.

j_call: TRBJ2-5
v_call: TRBV19
clone_size: few
d_call: -
cdr3_aa: CASSTNRDRYQETQYF
cdr3_nt: TGTGCCAGTAGTACCAACCGAGACAGGTACCAAGAGACCCAGTACTTC

j_call: TRBJ1-1
v_call: TRBV27
clone_size: -
d_call: TRBD1
cdr3_aa: CASSLRGWTEAFF
cdr3_nt: TGTGCCAGCAGTCTCAGGGGGTGGACTGAAGCTTTCTTT

j_call: TRBJ2-1
v_call: TRBV12-3/TRBV12-4
clone_size: few
d_call: -
cdr3_aa: CASSILDGGVGYNEQFF
cdr3_nt: TGTGCCAGCAGTATACTAGATGGGGGAGTGGGATACAATGAGCAGTTCTTC

j_call: TRBJ1-2
v_call: TRBV7-2
clone_size: many
d_call: TRBD1
cdr3_aa: CASSWRGQGGGYTF
cdr3_nt: TGTGCCAGCAGCTGGCGGGGACAGGGCGGTGGCTACACCTTC

j_call: TRBJ1-6
v_call: TRBV11-2
clone_size: few
d_call: TRBD1
cdr3_aa: CASSFVQGGNSPLHF
cdr3_nt: TGTGCCAGCAGCTTTGTGCAGGGGGGTAATTCACCCCTCCACTTT

j_call: TRBJ2-1
v_call: TRBV11-2
clone_size: -
d_call: TRBD2
cdr3_aa: CASSSSSTSGGANEQFF
cdr3_nt: TGTGCCAGCAGCTCGTCCTCGACTAGCGGGGGGGCGAATGAGCAGTTCTTC

j_call: TRBJ2-1
v_call: TRBV10-3
clone_size: few
d_call: TRBD2
cdr3_aa: CATVSGGASNEQFF
cdr3_nt: TGTGCCACCGTAAGCGGGGGGGCGAGTAATGAGCAGTTCTTC

j_call: TRBJ2-7
v_call: TRBV18
clone_size: -
d_call: -
cdr3_aa: CASSPPPSYEQYF
cdr3_nt: TGTGCCAGCTCACCTCCCCCCTCCTACGAGCAGTACTTC

j_call: TRBJ1-6
v_call: TRBV6-1
clone_size: -
d_call: -
cdr3_aa: CASSGIGDWAGSPLHF
cdr3_nt: TGTGCCAGCAGTGGAATTGGGGACTGGGCCGGTTCACCCCTCCACTTT

j_call: TRBJ1-4
v_call: TRBV30
clone_size: -
d_call: -
cdr3_aa: CAWTPPTGEREKLFF
cdr3_nt: TGTGCCTGGACGCCGCCCACGGGGGAGAGGGAAAAACTGTTTTTT

j_call: TRBJ2-7
v_call: TRBV29-1
clone_size: few
d_call: TRBD1
cdr3_aa: CSVTGQGLYEQYF
cdr3_nt: TGCAGCGTAACGGGACAGGGTCTCTACGAGCAGTACTTC

j_call: TRBJ2-6
v_call: TRBV6-5
clone_size: -
d_call: -
cdr3_aa: CASTPGRVSGANVLTF
cdr3_nt: TGTGCCAGCACCCCCGGCCGCGTCTCTGGGGCCAACGTCCTGACTTTC

j_call: TRBJ1-2
v_call: TRBV5-4
clone_size: -
d_call: -
cdr3_aa: CASSYPKGGYTF
cdr3_nt: TGTGCCAGCAGCTACCCTAAGGGGGGCTACACCTTC

j_call: TRBJ1-6
v_call: TRBV7-2
clone_size: -
d_call: TRBD1
cdr3_aa: CASSLFQGANSPLHF
cdr3_nt: TGTGCCAGCAGCTTATTCCAGGGGGCGAATTCACCCCTCCACTTT

j_call: TRBJ2-1
v_call: TRBV7-2
clone_size: many
d_call: -
cdr3_aa: CASSFRPPGNEQFF
cdr3_nt: TGTGCCAGCAGCTTTCGTCCGCCGGGCAATGAGCAGTTCTTC

j_call: TRBJ2-1
v_call: TRBV7-8
clone_size: -
d_call: -
cdr3_aa: CASSRGAESEQFF
cdr3_nt: TGTGCCAGCAGCCGAGGGGCGGAGTCTGAGCAGTTCTTC

j_call: TRBJ1-1
v_call: TRBV6-5
clone_size: -
d_call: -
cdr3_aa: CASSYRRDHEAFF
cdr3_nt: TGTGCCAGCAGTTACCGACGGGATCACGAAGCTTTCTTT

j_call: TRBJ1-2
v_call: TRBV3-1
clone_size: -
d_call: TRBD1
cdr3_aa: CASSQEGAQGAQGYTF
cdr3_nt: TGTGCCAGCAGCCAAGAAGGGGCACAGGGGGCGCAGGGCTACACCTTC

j_call: TRBJ2-1
v_call: TRBV5-1
clone_size: -
d_call: -
cdr3_aa: CASRRQGTASNEQFF
cdr3_nt: TGCGCCAGCAGACGGCAGGGGACCGCGTCGAATGAGCAGTTCTTC

j_call: TRBJ2-7
v_call: TRBV7-9
clone_size: few
d_call: TRBD1
cdr3_aa: CASSRWDRGYEQYF
cdr3_nt: TGTGCCAGCAGCCGATGGGACAGGGGCTACGAGCAGTACTTC

j_call: TRBJ2-1
v_call: TRBV11-2
clone_size: few
d_call: -
cdr3_aa: CASSFGRLLAVRSYNEQFF
cdr3_nt: TGTGCCAGCAGCTTCGGGAGACTACTAGCCGTTCGCTCCTACAATGAGCAGTTCTTC

j_call: TRBJ2-7
v_call: TRBV5-5
clone_size: -
d_call: -
cdr3_aa: CASSPYLGTLYEQYF
cdr3_nt: TGTGCCAGCAGCCCTTACCTCGGGACCCTCTACGAGCAGTACTTC

j_call: TRBJ1-6
v_call: TRBV4-3
clone_size: -
d_call: TRBD1
cdr3_aa: CASSQADRVSWNSPLHF
cdr3_nt: TGCGCCAGCAGCCAAGCCGACAGGGTTTCGTGGAATTCACCCCTCCACTTT

j_call: TRBJ1-1
v_call: TRBV11-2
clone_size: -
d_call: -
cdr3_aa: CASSSTSMEAEAFF
cdr3_nt: TGTGCCAGCAGCTCAACCTCGATGGAGGCTGAAGCTTTCTTT

j_call: TRBJ2-1
v_call: TRBV7-9
clone_size: -
d_call: -
cdr3_aa: CASSSGGAVGKQFF
cdr3_nt: TGTGCCAGCAGCTCCGGGGGAGCCGTAGGGAAGCAGTTCTTC

j_call: TRBJ1-1
v_call: TRBV7-2
clone_size: few
d_call: -
cdr3_aa: CASSLVFGNTEAFF
cdr3_nt: TGTGCCAGCAGCTTAGTGTTTGGGAACACTGAAGCTTTCTTT

j_call: TRBJ1-6
v_call: TRBV6-6
clone_size: -
d_call: TRBD1
cdr3_aa: CASSYRRGGSPLHF
cdr3_nt: TGTGCCAGCAGCTATAGGAGAGGGGGCTCACCCCTCCACTTT

j_call: TRBJ2-1
v_call: TRBV19
clone_size: -
d_call: -
cdr3_aa: CATQKGGNEQFF
cdr3_nt: TGTGCCACTCAGAAAGGGGGCAATGAGCAGTTCTTC

j_call: TRBJ1-1
v_call: TRBV20-1
clone_size: few
d_call: -
cdr3_aa: CSADFGAGNTEAFF
cdr3_nt: TGCAGTGCTGACTTTGGGGCAGGGAACACTGAAGCTTTCTTT

j_call: TRBJ2-3
v_call: TRBV20-1
clone_size: -
d_call: -
cdr3_aa: CSASSGDTQYF
cdr3_nt: TGCAGTGCTTCCTCCGGAGATACGCAGTATTTT

j_call: TRBJ1-6
v_call: TRBV28
clone_size: -
d_call: -
cdr3_aa: CASSFRGNSPLHF
cdr3_nt: TGTGCCAGCAGTTTCCGGGGCAATTCACCCCTCCACTTT

j_call: TRBJ2-6
v_call: TRBV7-6
clone_size: -
d_call: -
cdr3_aa: CASSLIPGTGANVLTF
cdr3_nt: TGTGCCAGCAGCTTAATTCCAGGAACTGGGGCCAACGTCCTGACTTTC

j_call: TRBJ2-1
v_call: TRBV19
clone_size: once
d_call: -
cdr3_aa: CASSPGALFRNEQFF
cdr3_nt: TGTGCCAGTAGTCCTGGGGCGTTATTTCGCAATGAGCAGTTCTTC

j_call: TRBJ2-1
v_call: TRBV6-1
clone_size: -
d_call: -
cdr3_aa: CASSTGPPREQFF
cdr3_nt: TGTGCCAGCAGTACGGGACCCCCCCGCGAGCAGTTCTTC

j_call: TRBJ2-1
v_call: TRBV5-1
clone_size: -
d_call: TRBD1
cdr3_aa: CASSPDRVHYNEQFF
cdr3_nt: TGCGCCAGCAGTCCGGACAGGGTCCACTACAATGAACAGTTCTTC

j_call: TRBJ2-7
v_call: TRBV7-2
clone_size: -
d_call: -
cdr3_aa: CASSSPRRGLSSYEQYF
cdr3_nt: TGTGCCAGCAGCTCCCCTAGGCGGGGGCTAAGCTCCTACGAGCAGTACTTC

j_call: TRBJ2-6
v_call: TRBV7-8
clone_size: many
d_call: -
cdr3_aa: CASSPHYLGGRTGANVLTF
cdr3_nt: TGTGCCAGCAGCCCCCATTACCTCGGGGGTAGGACTGGGGCCAACGTCCTGACTTTC

j_call: TRBJ1-5
v_call: TRBV28
clone_size: -
d_call: -
cdr3_aa: CASRPGRYWPQHF
cdr3_nt: TGTGCCAGCAGGCCCGGTAGGTACTGGCCCCAGCATTTT

j_call: TRBJ2-7
v_call: TRBV7-2
clone_size: many
d_call: -
cdr3_aa: CASSLRASYEQYF
cdr3_nt: TGTGCCAGCAGCTTGCGGGCGTCCTACGAGCAGTACTTC

j_call: TRBJ2-5
v_call: TRBV4-3
clone_size: -
d_call: TRBD2
cdr3_aa: CASSQGGTSGGETQYF
cdr3_nt: TGCGCCAGCAGCCAAGGGGGGACTAGCGGGGGAGAGACCCAGTACTTC

j_call: TRBJ1-1
v_call: TRBV11-1
clone_size: -
d_call: -
cdr3_aa: CASSLASWTEAFF
cdr3_nt: TGTGCCAGCAGCTTAGCTTCGTGGACTGAAGCTTTCTTT

j_call: TRBJ1-4
v_call: TRBV5-1
clone_size: -
d_call: -
cdr3_aa: CASSPWGEKLFF
cdr3_nt: TGCGCCAGCAGCCCATGGGGCGAAAAACTGTTTTTT

j_call: TRBJ1-6
v_call: TRBV27
clone_size: few
d_call: -
cdr3_aa: CASSSWGSPLHF
cdr3_nt: TGTGCCAGCAGTTCCTGGGGTTCACCCCTCCACTTT